These 2 T cell receptor beta chains came from one sample sequenced in a study of Tregs in tolerant kidney transplant recipients. Using immunoSEQ multiplex PCR, the repertoire was profiled, and TCRdb retains in-frame clones only, with some absent. The repertoire has under 100,000 clones, around 90% of them found once; the top ten carry 4.7%. What was sequenced was CD8+ T cells from blood. These receptors were obtained from a human donor in good health.

The chain is built from TRBV13 and TRBJ2-7; D not resolved. Germline-derived CDR1 and CDR2 are PRHDT and FYEKMQ (reference sequence). The CDR3 has 14 amino acids. V was cut by 1 base and J by 3 bases, with 10 bases left in between. The DNA of the CDR3 is TGTGCCAGCAGCTTAGTCGCAAGGGACTACGAGCAGTACTTC. It is translated as CASSLVARDYEQYF.

This chain links TRBV6-6 with TRBJ1-2; D remains unclear. This CDR3 has 16 residues. With 5 bases removed from V and 2 bases from J, the gap between germline ends came to 18 bases. Germline CDR1 is MNHNY and CDR2 is SVGAGI (reference sequence). The CDR3 is CASSPEDRRKNYGYTF. DNA for the CDR3: TGTGCCAGCAGTCCCGAGGACCGCAGGAAGAACTATGGCTACACCTTC.